The 7 T cell receptor beta chains given below trace back to one sample, sequenced in a study of graft-versus-host responses after intestinal transplantation. The table came from immunoSEQ multiplex PCR; TCRdb's copy has only in-frame clones and leaves some out. There are 7,000 to 9,000 clones in the sample; approximately 33% occur only once, and around 5% lies in the top ten. The sample was alloreactive CD4+ T cells from a mixed lymphocyte reaction culture, taken before intestinal transplant. Subset given: CFSE-low proliferating T cells sorted from approximately 6-day pre-transplant mixed lymphocyte reaction (GvH or HvG direction). The receptors here all came from a human patient who received an intestinal transplant.

The table lists this clone with a few counts. The chain is built from TRBV29-1 and TRBJ2-5; weak D call: TRBD1 (6 bases). V was pared by 5 bases and J by 5 bases, with 18 bases between. Germline V CDR1 and CDR2: SQVTM, ANQGSEA. This CDR3 has 14 residues. CDR3 in amino acids: CSVYRVGLAETQYF. The DNA for the CDR3 is TGCAGCGTTTACAGGGTAGGGCTGGCTGAGACCCAGTACTTC. Complete variable domain (other parts from reference TRBV29-1 and TRBJ2-5): SAVISQKPSRDICQRGTSLTIQCQVDSQVTMMFWYRQQPGQSLTLIATANQGSEATYESGFVIDKFPISRPNLTFSTLTVSNMSPEDSSIYLCSVYRVGLAETQYFGPGTRLLVL.

CDR3 DNA: TGTGCCAGCAGCTCCCAGAACAGGTTTCAATACGAGCAGTACTTC. This translates into CASSSQNRFQYEQYF. This rearrangement joins TRBV5-5 to TRBJ2-7, with a weak D call TRBD1 (5 bases). The germline CDR1 and CDR2 sequences are SGHKS and YYEKEE (reference sequence). The CDR3 loop spans 15 amino acids. V lost 3 bases and J lost 4, with 17 bases in between. The whole variable domain, remainder taken from reference TRBV5-5 and TRBJ2-7, is DAGVTQSPTHLIKTRGQQVTLRCSPISGHKSVSWYQQVLGQGPQFIFQYYEKEERGRGNFPDRFSARQFPNYSSELNVNALLLGDSALYLCASSSQNRFQYEQYFGPGTRLTVT.

This chain joins TRBV11-2 and TRBJ1-4; 9 nucleotides line up with TRBD1. Looked up from germline, CDR1 is SGHAT and CDR2 is FQNNGV. V was clipped by 1 base and J by 8 bases; unmatched bases: 5. CDR3 length equals 15 residues. CDR3 in DNA: TGTGCCAGCAGCTTAGTTCTAACAGGGGGCGAAAAACTGTTTTTT. Its protein is CASSLVLTGGEKLFF. Full variable domain (remainder filled in from reference TRBV11-2 and TRBJ1-4): EAGVAQSPRYKIIEKRQSVAFWCNPISGHATLYWYQQILGQGPKLLIQFQNNGVVDDSQLPKDRFSAERLKGVDSTLKIQPAKLEDSAVYLCASSLVLTGGEKLFFGSGTQLSVL.

J is TRBJ2-1 and V is TRBV30, with 10 bases identical to TRBD2. This CDR3 contains 13 residues. The germline V gene has CDR1 GTSNPN and CDR2 SVGIG (reference sequence). V gave up 2 bases and J gave up 10 bases; unmatched junction bases: 5. CDR3 nucleotide sequence: TGTGCCTGGAGTCCGGGACTAGCGCGGGAGCAGTTCTTC. Translation gives CAWSPGLAREQFF.

This clone has only a few counts. V gene TRBV18 combines with J gene TRBJ1-1, with D hard to call. The CDR3 covers 13 residues. CDR1 and CDR2 from the germline V gene are KGHSH and LQKENI. Trimming took 2 bases from V and 1 from J, leaving 5 bases between them. Here the CDR3 DNA reads TGTGCCAGCTCACCAGCGGGGAACACTGAAGCTTTCTTT. This gives the protein CASSPAGNTEAFF.

There are a few counts of this clone. This sequence joins TRBV6-6 and TRBJ2-3; D possibly corresponds to TRBD2 (5 bases). The V end was cut by 0 bases, the J end by 5 bases, with 12 bases between. The length of the CDR3 is 15 residues. Looked up from germline, CDR1 is MNHNY and CDR2 is SVGAGI (reference sequence). The CDR3 DNA follows: TGTGCCAGCAGTTACTCGTCGCTAGCTATAGATACGCAGTATTTT. Its translation: CASSYSSLAIDTQYF.

This clone was seen a handful of times. The V call is TRBV19, the J call TRBJ2-6; a possible D gene is TRBD2 (5 bases). The CDR3 sequence is 17 residues long. The germline V and J ends were trimmed by 7 bases and 0 bases, with 16 bases remaining between them. In germline, CDR1 is LNHDA, CDR2 SQIVND (reference sequence). This CDR3 is CASTSGYPLSGANVLTF. CDR3 DNA: TGTGCCAGTACCTCGGGATACCCTCTCTCTGGGGCCAACGTCCTGACTTTC.